This TCR beta chain was identified during a study of cytomegalovirus exposure and HLA in healthy donors. For the study at large: In a later analysis, the 120 or so validation repertoires were reported to have used the same platform as the 600 to 700 first-cohort repertoires. Findings and caveats of the study: As confirmed in vitro, a few CMV-associated chains were specific for CMV antigens. For cytomegalovirus status, the classifier reportedly gave diagnoses with high specificity and sensitivity. A list of around 150 TCR beta chains associated with cytomegalovirus was given.

Libraries were prepared by immunoSEQ multiplex PCR; TCRdb keeps only in-frame clonotypes and omits some of them. The sample lists 85,000 to 130,000 clones; about 88% were seen once. CDR1 is MRHNA and CDR2 is SNTAGT in the germline V gene. This CDR3 is 15 amino acids long. V trimming: 3 bases; J trimming: 2 bases; junction bases outside the gene matches: 2. A note on this clone: Its antigen is still unknown.

The origin of this receptor is a woman younger than 35 in good health and CMV-seropositive. The chain recombines TRBV6-4 with TRBJ2-1, with 9 bases aligning to TRBD2. Sequencing used PBMCs. The CDR3 DNA reads as TGTGCCAGCAGTGATGTAGCGGGGGCCTACAATGAGCAGTTCTTC. Protein sequence: CASSDVAGAYNEQFF.